In its sample, the clone carrying this T cell receptor beta chain was seen a few times. Its antigen is undetermined. The sample is drawn from a study of T cells after posttransplantation cyclophosphamide. A marrow graft followed busulfan-fludarabine conditioning, with cyclophosphamide on days +3 and +4. The study's findings and limits: Recipient CMV seropositivity and CMV reactivation strongly tracked TRB clonality. TRB overlap between skin or GI tissue T cells and blood was limited. Donor CD8+ memory clones often dominated recipient blood repertoires at later times.

Repertoires were generated with immunoSEQ multiplex PCR, while TCRdb's copy carries only in-frame clones and drops some. The profile covers more than 10,000 clones, none occurring a single time. The CDR3 runs to 13 residues. CDR1 is LNHDA and CDR2 is SQIVND in the germline V gene (reference sequence). Trimming stripped 2 bases from V and 0 bases from J, with 4 bases between. The rearrangement joins TRBV19 to TRBJ1-1, with no clear D. The receptor was isolated from a female patient aged 35 to 55 who received an allogeneic stem cell transplant from an unrelated donor, was CMV-positive, and had acute GVHD only. Some T cells may have come from the graft donor. Sample: PBMCs, taken after allogeneic stem cell transplant with posttransplant cyclophosphamide. For the CDR3, the DNA is TGTGCCAGTAGTATATCCATGAACACTGAAGCTTTCTTT. Amino acids: CASSISMNTEAFF.